This T cell receptor (beta chain) was obtained from a study of regulatory T cells in long-lasting Graves disease. Study context: The term persistent Graves' disease signified upward of 5 years on antithyroid drugs with positive TSH receptor antibodies.

Building the TCR beta libraries relied on iRepertoire HTBI primers, and CDR3 regions underwent Arm-PCR. MiXCR, run by TCRdb on the multiplex PCR reads, gives a single entry per CDR3 protein. Among a few hundred thousand distinct CDR3 sequences listed, around 24% were seen once. The CDR3 contains 14 residues. In germline, CDR1 is SEHNR, CDR2 FQNEAQ (reference sequence). V gave up 2 bases and J gave up 2 bases, with 8 bases separating them. Study-wide results and caveats: Newly diagnosed patients had higher TCR diversity than persistent Graves' patients did. TRBV28, TRBJ1-2 and TRBJ2-5 were segments that persistent disease favored.

This clonotype was observed a few times. Its antigen is undetermined. As for time point: persistent/refractory GD, antithyroid drugs over 5 years with positive TRAb. From PBMCs, RNA was extracted and then used to make the TCR library. From each patient, roughly 9 milliliters of peripheral blood was drawn and collected into an EDTA anticoagulant tube. The starting material was peripheral blood mononuclear cells (PBMCs), obtained when the disease was refractory, from a patient treated with antithyroid drugs. The rearrangement uses TRBV7-9 and TRBJ2-3; no clear D gene. The receptor comes from a female donor with Graves disease. The CDR3, as DNA: TGTGCCAGCAGCTTATGGTCCGACACAGATACGCAGTATTTT. It yields the protein CASSLWSDTDTQYF.